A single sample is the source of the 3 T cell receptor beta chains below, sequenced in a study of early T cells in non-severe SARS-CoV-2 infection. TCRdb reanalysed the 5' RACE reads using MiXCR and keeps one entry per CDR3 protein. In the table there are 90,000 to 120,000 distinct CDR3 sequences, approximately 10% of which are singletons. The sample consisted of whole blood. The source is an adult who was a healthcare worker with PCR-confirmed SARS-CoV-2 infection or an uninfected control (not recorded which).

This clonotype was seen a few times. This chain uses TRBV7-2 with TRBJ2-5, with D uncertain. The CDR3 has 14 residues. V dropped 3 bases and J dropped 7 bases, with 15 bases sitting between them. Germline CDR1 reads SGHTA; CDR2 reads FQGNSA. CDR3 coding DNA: TGTGCCAGCAGCTTGAGACCCGAATCGGGGACCCAGTACTTC. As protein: CASSLRPESGTQYF. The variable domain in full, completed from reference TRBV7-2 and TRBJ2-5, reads GAGVSQSPSNKVTEKGKDVELRCDPISGHTALYWYRQSLGQGLEFLIYFQGNSAPDKSGLPSDRFSAERTGGSVSTLTIQRTQQEDSAVYLCASSLRPESGTQYFGPGTRLLVL.

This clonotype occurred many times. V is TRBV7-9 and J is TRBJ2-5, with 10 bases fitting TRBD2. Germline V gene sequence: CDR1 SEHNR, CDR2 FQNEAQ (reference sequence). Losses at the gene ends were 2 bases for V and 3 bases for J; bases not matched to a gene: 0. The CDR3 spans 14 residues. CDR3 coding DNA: TGTGCCAGCAGCTTACTAGCGGGAGAAGAGACCCAGTACTTC. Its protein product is CASSLLAGEETQYF. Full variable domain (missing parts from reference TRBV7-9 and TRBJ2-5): DTGVSQNPRHKITKRGQNVTFRCDPISEHNRLYWYRQTLGQGPEFLTYFQNEAQLEKSRLLSDRFSAERPKGSFSTLEIQRTEQGDSAMYLCASSLLAGEETQYFGPGTRLLVL.

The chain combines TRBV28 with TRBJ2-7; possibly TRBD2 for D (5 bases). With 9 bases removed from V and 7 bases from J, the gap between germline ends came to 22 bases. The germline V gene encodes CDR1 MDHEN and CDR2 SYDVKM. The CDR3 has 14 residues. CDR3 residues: CASNRLHPTREQYF. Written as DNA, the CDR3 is TGTGCCAGTAACAGACTACACCCCACCCGTGAGCAGTACTTC.